This TCR beta chain is drawn from a study of control samples from healthy donors and cancer patients. Germline V gene sequence: CDR1 LGHNT, CDR2 FRNRAP. The CDR3 has 15 amino acids. V was clipped by 6 bases and J by 4 bases; unmatched bases: 9. Assay: immunoSEQ multiplex PCR; the TCRdb copy retains only in-frame clones and omits some. The sample holds 140,000 or so clones, around 94% seen once. Sequenced input: PBMCs. The sequence was obtained from a man in his sixties with colorectal cancer. The chain has TRBV12-5 and TRBJ2-3; 8 positions match TRBD2. The CDR3 DNA reads TGTGCTAGTGGCCGGAGCGGGGGAGAGGCAGATACGCAGTATTTT. Its translation is CASGRSGGEADTQYF.